Listed below are T cell receptor beta chains from one sample, sequenced in a study of blood T cells in healthy people across ages. In TCRdb, the 5' RACE reads were re-called with MiXCR into one record per CDR3 protein. The sample records 1.5 million to 2 million distinct CDR3 sequences, 49% being singletons. The specimen sequenced was blood. These receptors all stem from a woman aged 40 to 50 in good health. Each CDR3 is given with its conserved first and last residue. The order of the fields is D gene, V gene, J gene, clone size, CDR3 protein, CDR3 DNA. The D gene is left open where the match is weak. Not all rows give a size; the values are once, few, many and, for expanded clones, a class.

.	TRBV10-3	TRBJ2-7	few	CAISEINRVSLPYEQYF	TGTGCCATCAGTGAAATAAATAGGGTATCGCTACCCTACGAGCAGTACTTC
.	TRBV28	TRBJ2-7	few	CASSWWTANLYEQYF	TGTGCCAGCAGTTGGTGGACAGCAAACCTCTACGAGCAGTACTTC
TRBD1	TRBV5-1	TRBJ2-4	.	CASNPETGPGQYF	TGCGCCAGCAATCCCGAGACAGGGCCTGGGCAGTACTTC
TRBD1	TRBV12-3/TRBV12-4	TRBJ2-5	.	CASSNLQGYEPYF	TGTGCCAGCAGTAACCTACAGGGGTACGAGCCGTACTTC
.	TRBV10-3	TRBJ1-2	.	CAISESGNPGHGYTF	TGTGCCATCAGTGAGTCGGGGAACCCCGGGCATGGCTACACCTTC
.	TRBV7-2	TRBJ1-2	.	CASSFQRGGANYGYTF	TGTGCCAGCAGCTTCCAAAGGGGCGGGGCTAACTATGGCTACACCTTC
.	TRBV5-6	TRBJ2-3	few	CASSRLTGGGTDTQYF	TGTGCCAGCAGCCGACTAACGGGGGGCGGAACAGATACGCAGTATTTT
TRBD1	TRBV29-1	TRBJ1-2	.	CSVEEGARGYTF	TGCAGCGTTGAGGAGGGGGCGCGAGGCTACACCTTC
.	TRBV6-5	TRBJ2-3	.	CASTPRPTDTQYF	TGTGCCAGCACTCCCCGACCAACAGATACGCAGTATTTT
.	TRBV7-2	TRBJ2-7	.	CASSFGTQRYEQYF	TGTGCCAGCAGCTTTGGGACACAACGATACGAGCAGTACTTC
TRBD1	TRBV20-1	TRBJ2-3	few	CSARRQGADTQYF	TGCAGTGCTAGGAGGCAGGGGGCCGATACGCAGTATTTT
TRBD1	TRBV4-1	TRBJ2-6	once	CASSQDPQGASGANVLTF	TGCGCCAGCAGCCAAGATCCCCAGGGGGCGTCTGGGGCCAACGTCCTGACTTTC
TRBD2	TRBV10-3	TRBJ2-3	.	CAISGLAGVDTQYF	TGTGCCATCAGTGGGCTAGCGGGAGTGGATACGCAGTATTTT
TRBD1	TRBV6-2/TRBV6-3	TRBJ1-2	once	CASSHLGQGGMDYGYTF	TGTGCCAGCAGCCATTTAGGACAGGGCGGCATGGACTATGGCTACACCTTC
.	TRBV2	TRBJ2-1	.	CASRRGPYNEQFF	TGTGCCAGTCGGCGGGGGCCCTACAATGAGCAGTTCTTC